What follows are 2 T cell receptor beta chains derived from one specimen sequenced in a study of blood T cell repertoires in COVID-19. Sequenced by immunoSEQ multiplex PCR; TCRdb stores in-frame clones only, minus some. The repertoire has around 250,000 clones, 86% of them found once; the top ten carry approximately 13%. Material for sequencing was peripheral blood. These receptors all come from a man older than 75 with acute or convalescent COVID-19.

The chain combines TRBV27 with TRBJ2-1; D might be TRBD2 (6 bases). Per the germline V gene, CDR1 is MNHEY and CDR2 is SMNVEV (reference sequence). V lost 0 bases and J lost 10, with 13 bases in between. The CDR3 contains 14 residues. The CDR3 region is CASSLSRDFGEQFF. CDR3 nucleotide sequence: TGTGCCAGCAGTTTATCCCGGGACTTCGGGGAGCAGTTCTTC.

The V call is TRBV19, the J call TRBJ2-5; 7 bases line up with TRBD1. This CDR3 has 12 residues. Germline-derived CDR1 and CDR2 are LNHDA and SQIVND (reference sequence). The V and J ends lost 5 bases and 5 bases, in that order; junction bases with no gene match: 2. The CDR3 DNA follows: TGTGCCAGTAGTGTACAGGGGGAGACCCAGTACTTC. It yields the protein CASSVQGETQYF.